This T cell receptor (beta chain) was captured in a study of cytomegalovirus exposure and HLA in healthy donors (TCRdb year 2017). In the study overall: According to an earlier analysis of several hundred of the donors, some 170 million T cells yielded 117 million unique TCR beta sequences and less than 300 Gb of sequence data. To study patterns of TCR occurrence, a later analysis re-analyzed previously published TCR beta repertoires from around 660 donors and added high-resolution HLA genotyping. The aim of the study was to test whether cataloging public T cell receptors could identify signatures of past pathogen exposure. A later genetic analysis used genome-wide SNP genotypes for about 60% of the roughly 670 donors, treating that subset as a discovery cohort. Rather than using new phenotypic data, the later analysis identified candidate immune exposures from TCR beta sequences and from how often those sequences occurred across donors. A separate validation cohort of 100 to 150 different subjects was used in addition to the roughly 700-subject first cohort. Four or five DR-DQ haplotypes were handled as single units for association and clustering because linkage in the cohort was strong. About 300 gigabases of sequencing data and 70 million to 85 million unique TCR sequences were included in an early release covering roughly 600 HLA-typed donors. To decide whether each TCR beta V gene segment behaved as functional or pseudogenic, an earlier analysis of some 570 of the donors relied on high-throughput TCR beta sequencing. The number of typed donors differed by locus: roughly 629-640 for A, B, C, DRB1 and DQB1; 500 to 550 for DQA1; some 610 for DPA1; and approximately 450 for DPB1. Both class I and class II loci were covered by HLA typing, at four-digit resolution. All discovery cohort repertoires had been generated on a single sequencing platform. High-throughput TCR immunosequencing, statistical association of individual TCRs with disease status, and machine learning were combined to predict cytomegalovirus infection status. Donor age, sex, ethnicity and CMV serostatus were collected together with the repertoire data. Among some 410 genotyped donors of the cohort, an average of 235,054 unique TCR beta nucleotide sequences were sequenced per donor, about a sixth of them non-productive. The study profiled the T cell repertoires of around 700 subjects by immunosequencing and related them to cytomegalovirus serostatus. The genetic ancestry cluster associated with self-reported Caucasian donors included about 81% of the approximately 400 genotyped donors.

The cohort was made up of 666 healthy bone marrow donors. Cohort members were all nominally healthy when sampled, although unrecorded immune exposures were likely present. The donor was CMV seronegative and belonged to the group of around 400 seronegative cohort members. A peripheral blood sample was collected from each donor, and TCR beta sequencing was performed on peripheral blood mononuclear cells. Genomic DNA was extracted from the blood cell samples with the Qiagen DNeasy Blood Extraction Kit. The protocol used for the library was the immunoSEQ multiplex PCR assay. For the multiplex PCR, a mixture combining 60 forward primers for TCR Vbeta segments and 13 reverse primers for TCR Jbeta segments was used. The CDR3 region of rearranged TCR beta genes was amplified from genomic DNA by a multiplex PCR assay. Amplified TCR beta libraries were sequenced as 87-base-pair reads on the Illumina HiSeq System. The study's processing was this. A later analysis tallied around 87 million unique TCR beta chains across the 550 to 850 repertoires, and approximately 11 million of those chains were shared by two or more donors. To remove PCR and sequencing errors, raw reads were error-corrected and collapsed into unique sequences using a nearest-neighbor algorithm that merged closely related sequences. CDR3 sequences were aligned to IMGT reference sequences to assign V, D and J gene segments. For a sequence to be retained, a match of at least six nucleotides was required to both a V gene segment and a J gene segment. A rearrangement counted as productive if the CDR3 had no stop codons and remained in frame with V and J, and every other rearrangement counted as non-productive. Following IMGT convention, CDR3 was defined as the stretch from the second conserved V-encoded cysteine up to the conserved J-encoded phenylalanine. In an earlier analysis of roughly 580 of the donors, sequences lacking an unambiguous match to a single V gene segment were excluded. In an earlier analysis of roughly 600 of the donors, a V segment was called functional when productive rearrangements were above 56.7%, and segregating when the standard deviation between donors exceeded 5%. To diagnose cytomegalovirus status from the catalog of TCR beta chain sequences, a statistical classification framework was built. V and J gene assignment, in a later analysis, came from comparing TCR nucleotide sequences with IMGT/GENE-DB human TR gene sequences. In a later analysis, CDR3 sequences and most-parsimonious VDJ recombination scenarios were assigned using the TCRdist pipeline. In a later analysis, each TCR beta chain was defined by its CDR3 amino acid sequence together with its V-gene family, and reads without a unique V-gene family were excluded. As a way to deal with suspected cross-contamination and a sequencing artifact, a later analysis dropped over 550 nucleotide sequences that were highly shared and had low generation probability. For each public chain, a later analysis derived a clonal expansion index from normalized ranks of inferred template counts within each repertoire. A later analysis computed generation probabilities with a VDJ recombination model fitted to out-of-frame rearrangements, and checked the results against IGoR. Hypergeometric tests were used in a later analysis to score TCR-TCR, TCR-HLA and TCR-CMV co-occurrence, with a repertoire-size bias correction applied to the TCR pairs. A later analysis estimated false discovery rates by permuting HLA or CMV assignments 20 times. A later analysis grouped co-occurring TCRs with DBSCAN, adding TCRdist sequence similarity when clustering within HLA-allele-positive subsets. For co-occurrence clustering, repertoires with fewer than 30,000 or more than 120,000 public chains were excluded, along with about five repertoires with anomalous nucleotide sharing. TCRdb re-hosts the immuneACCESS table, in-frame sequences only. Its copies lack some clones; in the studies checked, an unresolved V gene accounts for under half of them, and the cause for the rest is not known. V and J calls and clone size are those listed in that table; D and trimming were worked out from the DNA. Counted in this sample were approximately 140,000 clones; about 80% of them appeared once. Around 1.2% of the sample is held by the ten biggest clonotypes.

From the cysteine up to the phenylalanine, the CDR3 has a length of 11 residues. Left in the record is the CDR3 DNA by itself, 33 bases read in frame from the first base. In the germline V gene (reference sequence), CDR1 corresponds to GTSNPN and CDR2 to SVGIG. V is shortened by 3 bases, J by 7 bases, and the region joining them spans 7 bases. General findings and caveats noted by the study authors: Because counts were too low, more than 15 rarely observed V segments, including chromosome 9 orphons, were left out of the earlier analysis of a few hundred of the donors. A few of the identified cytomegalovirus-associated TCR beta chains were confirmed in vitro to be specific for cytomegalovirus antigens. V-gene and J-gene trimming of TCR beta chains was associated with a missense DCLRE1C variant in a later genetic analysis, and the association was replicated in an independent cohort. Cytomegalovirus status was reported to be diagnosed by the classifier with high specificity and sensitivity in both the original and validation cohorts. A further reported finding was that TCR beta sequences accurately predicted the HLA-A and HLA-B alleles for most subjects in the first cohort. Linkage disequilibrium might explain the correlated functional status among segregating V segments, but an unknown experimental factor could not be excluded. According to a later analysis, most CMV-associated TCR beta chains appeared to be HLA-restricted, and the HLA associations seemed to be driven largely by CMV exposure. In a later genetic analysis, fewer N-insertions in productive TCRs were reported among donors in an Asian-associated ancestry cluster than the roughly 710-donor mean. According to a later analysis, TCR association rates differed among HLA loci, with DRB1 alleles showing the most associated TCRs and HLA-C alleles showing the fewest. The cohort was sequenced for TCR beta chains only, and without alpha or paired-chain data the features that could be detected were limited. Sequencing depth was assumed to be roughly uniform across donors in the presence/absence analyses, though that assumption may not hold. The authors suggested that the approach could potentially be generalized to other disease states and immunological phenotypes. A total of roughly 160 TCR beta chains were listed by the study as associated with cytomegalovirus. A cluster of highly shared sequence variants was judged likely to represent a technical artifact of the sequencing pipeline. The only immune exposure information available for the cohort was CMV serostatus. Because HLA typing was unavailable for some donors at each locus, only the typed subset was used in association tests. Most TCR sequences were observed very rarely across donors, whereas some public TCRs were present in many individuals. When HLA alleles, especially DR and DQ, strongly co-occurred, TCR associations were difficult to assign to individual alleles. Some IMGT-functional V segments, including TRBV6-2 and TRBV6-3, could not be distinguished by the 87-base-pair reads and were therefore excluded. Several of the top co-occurrence clusters appeared to be linked to parvovirus B19, influenza, CMV and Epstein-Barr virus, according to a later analysis. A later analysis associated 15,000 to 20,000 TCR beta sequences with specific HLA alleles at a false discovery rate of 0.05. In an earlier analysis of several hundred of the donors, most TCR beta V segments were observed in productive rearrangements about 90% or about 30% of the time, broadly matching IMGT annotations. In a later analysis, HLA-associated TCR beta chains were found to be more clonally expanded and to have lower generation probabilities than equally common non-associated chains.

This clone has only one observation. Its antigen is still unknown. No much larger clone exists at a distance of one base, and base qualities are not known. The clonotype comes from a girl aged 2-10 years in good health and CMV-seronegative. Sequencing input: PBMCs. This receptor chain uses TRBV30 and TRBJ2-1, with the D gene too uncertain to name. The DNA sequence is given as TGTGCCTGGAGCGACTTGAATGAGCAGTTCTTC. Translated, this gives CAWSDLNEQFF.